This note documents a single T cell receptor beta chain sequence. The target of this receptor is not known. Within one base of it there is no much larger clone, and no base qualities were kept. Collaborating institutions collected whole blood in K2EDTA tubes following their own protocols. For TCRbeta analysis, collaborator samples were shipped as frozen whole blood, as isolated PBMCs, or as DNA extracted from either sample type. The immunoSEQ Assay, a bias-controlled multiplex PCR, was used to amplify TCRbeta CDR3 regions from genomic DNA. The authors processed their data as follows. The number of nucleated cells in each sample was estimated by amplification of reference gene primers within the assay. To quantify the absolute abundance of each unique TCRbeta CDR3 rearrangement, sequence reads were collapsed and filtered. For each sample, productive Simpson clonality was calculated as the square root of Simpson's diversity index across productive rearrangements. Not all clones reach the TCRdb copy of this immuneACCESS table, which keeps in-frame sequences only. Checked studies attribute under half of the gap to unresolved V genes and leave the rest unexplained. The DNA was the basis for D and trimming; V, J and clone size are from that table. The sample table holds 35,000 or so clones, of which 80% were seen once. The top ten hold roughly an eighth of the sample.

This record comes from a study of blood T cell repertoires in COVID-19 (dated by TCRdb to the early 2020s). For context, the study as a whole: Collaborator samples came from the United States, Italy and Spain and covered acute and convalescent phases of COVID-19. The prospective study material was composed of cDNA or gDNA derived from T cells, B-cell-depleted T cells, or PBMCs. The dataset comprised deeply sampled blood TCRbeta repertoires from subjects exposed to, actively infected with, or recovered from COVID-19. A freely available public database, intended as a resource for researchers studying the immune response to SARS-CoV-2, is where the repertoires were released. Samples came from the ongoing ImmuneRACE study (first 160 participants) plus 1,254 subjects from 6 global collaborators. The sample metadata nearly always contained a de-identified subject ID, COVID-19 status, age in years and sex. HLA class I and class II types, where available, came from metadata supplied by the sample provider rather than from assay-based typing. Study-wide findings and limitations: Clinical and demographic metadata were provided uncurated, with the amount varying by source and participant.

Sequenced sample: peripheral blood. This sequence was found in a woman in her 70s with acute or convalescent COVID-19.

The CDR3 region: CAARTSGGAATGELFF. The sequence in DNA is TGTGCCGCCAGGACTAGCGGGGGGGCGGCCACCGGGGAGCTGTTTTTT. This sequence uses TRBV10-3 and TRBJ2-2; 15 bases in the middle match TRBD2. Trimming leaves V shorter by 11 bases and J shorter by 4 bases, with the junction holding 8 bases beyond the gene matches. From the cysteine up to the phenylalanine, the CDR3 has a length of 16 residues. Only the CDR3 region is kept as DNA, spanning 48 bases read in frame from base 1. CDR1 ENHRY and CDR2 SYGVKD were looked up in the germline V gene.